This T cell receptor beta chain originates from a study of T cell responses to AZD1222 COVID-19 vaccine. Background on the study: Second-dose timings of about 4 or about 12 weeks were pooled. Study findings and constraints: Samples come after the peak T cell response, not at day 14. Donor demographics were predominantly white British with a female majority; clonal diversity may be underestimated.

Clones were sequenced by immunoSEQ multiplex PCR, and TCRdb holds only the in-frame ones, with some missing. This table has about 110,000 clones, more than 70% appearing once. Remarks on this clone: Its specificity is not known.

V gave up 0 bases and J gave up 4 bases, with 9 bases separating them. Germline V lookup: CDR1 WSHSY, CDR2 SAAADI. There are 15 residues in the CDR3. This sequence originates from an adult in good health. The sample here was peripheral blood, taken on day 0 of AZD1222 vaccination. The J gene is TRBJ2-2, the V gene TRBV10-2; D is possibly TRBD2 (5 bases). In DNA, the CDR3 is TGCGCCAGCAGTGAGTCCTCGGGGAGCACCGGGGAGCTGTTTTTT. Amino acids: CASSESSGSTGELFF.